One sample yielded the 20 T cell receptor beta chains listed below, sequenced in a study of T cells expressing NK-cell markers. One entry per CDR3 protein, without DNA, is what TCRdb gives after re-calling the 5' RACE reads. The sample data list roughly 430,000 distinct CDR3 sequences. Sequencing was done on a sample of blood T cells: a sorted CD56 or NKG2C T cell subset, CD4+ or CD8+ T cells, or bulk PBMC T cells (not recorded which). All receptors come from a woman between 18 and 70 years old in good health.

The chain has TRBV7-2 and TRBJ2-2; the TRBD1 assignment by TCRdb is unverifiable without DNA. CDR3 length equals 14 residues. The germline V gene has CDR1 SGHTA and CDR2 FQGNSA. The CDR3 loop reads CASRQQGGTGELFF. Based on the CDR3 plus reference TRBV7-2 and TRBJ2-2, the full variable domain is GAGVSQSPSNKVTEKGKDVELRCDPISGHTALYWYRQSLGQGLEFLIYFQGNSAPDKSGLPSDRFSAERTGGSVSTLTIQRTQQEDSAVYLCASRQQGGTGELFFGEGSRLTVL.

The genes are TRBV28 and TRBJ2-7; the D gene TCRdb calls, TRBD1, cannot be checked with no DNA. CDR1 is MDHEN and CDR2 is SYDVKM in the germline V gene. The CDR3 has 11 residues. The CDR3: CVTQGGNEQYF. Full variable domain (outside the CDR3, taken from reference TRBV28 and TRBJ2-7): DVKVTQSSRYLVKRTGEKVFLECVQDMDHENMFWYRQDPGLGLRLIYFSYDVKMKEKGDIPEGYSVSREKKERFSLILESASTNQTSMYLCVTQGGNEQYFGPGTRLTVT.

The CDR3: CSVVPNPIYGYTF. The J gene is TRBJ1-2, the V gene TRBV29-1. The CDR3 covers 13 residues. Germline V lookup: CDR1 SQVTM, CDR2 ANQGSEA.

V gene TRBV4-3 combines with J gene TRBJ2-3; TCRdb returns TRBD2, unconfirmable since there is no DNA. This CDR3 has 14 residues. CDR1 is LGHNA, CDR2 YSLEER, per germline. CDR3: CASSREERDHTQYF.

V gene TRBV7-8 combines with J gene TRBJ1-2. CDR3 length equals 12 residues. The germline V gene encodes CDR1 SGHVS and CDR2 FQNEAQ. This chain's CDR3 is CASSLVQGLYTF.

The V call is TRBV5-1, the J call TRBJ1-2. The germline CDR1 and CDR2 sequences are SGHRS and YFSETQ. CDR3 length: 13 residues. This CDR3 is CASKAEANYGYTF.

The J gene is TRBJ1-2, the V gene TRBV4-1; TCRdb names TRBD1, which stays unverified in the absence of DNA. Per germline, CDR1 MGHRA and CDR2 YSYEKL. This CDR3 has 14 residues. The CDR3 sequence: CASRRGPDSYGYTF.

V gene TRBV28 combines with J gene TRBJ2-1; with no DNA, the TCRdb D assignment of TRBD2 cannot be verified. The V gene's germline CDR1 is MDHEN and CDR2 SYDVKM. The CDR3 is made up of 11 amino acids. CDR3 loop: CASTLLGTQFF. The full variable domain, rest sourced from reference TRBV28 and TRBJ2-1, is DVKVTQSSRYLVKRTGEKVFLECVQDMDHENMFWYRQDPGLGLRLIYFSYDVKMKEKGDIPEGYSVSREKKERFSLILESASTNQTSMYLCASTLLGTQFFGPGTRLTVL.

The CDR3 spells CSVGGHTGELFF. The rearrangement uses TRBV20-1 and TRBJ2-2; TCRdb gives TRBD1 as the D gene, but with no DNA this cannot be confirmed. Germline V gene lookup returns CDR1 DFQATT and CDR2 SNEGSKA (reference sequence). CDR3 length equals 12 residues.

The chain couples TRBV5-1 to TRBJ2-7; the D call from TCRdb, TRBD2, cannot be confirmed without DNA. The germline V gene encodes CDR1 SGHRS and CDR2 YFSETQ. The length of the CDR3 is 13 residues. The CDR3 loop is CASSLWEGEGQYF. The whole variable domain, filled in from reference TRBV5-1 and TRBJ2-7, reads KAGVTQTPRYLIKTRGQQVTLSCSPISGHRSVSWYQQTPGQGLQFLFEYFSETQRNKGNFPGRFSGRQFSNSRSEMNVSTLELGDSALYLCASSLWEGEGQYFGPGTRLTVT.

The rearrangement links TRBV11-2 to TRBJ2-2; TCRdb's D call, TRBD1, is unchecked because there is no DNA. There are 13 residues in the CDR3. Germline-derived CDR1 and CDR2 are SGHAT and FQNNGV. CDR3 region: CASDRGNTGELFF.

The chain is built from TRBV7-2 and TRBJ1-1; TCRdb returns TRBD1, unconfirmable since there is no DNA. Germline loops: CDR1 SGHTA, CDR2 FQGNSA. This CDR3 comprises 14 residues. CDR3 region: CASSRIAGGTEAFF. Full variable domain (missing parts from reference TRBV7-2 and TRBJ1-1): GAGVSQSPSNKVTEKGKDVELRCDPISGHTALYWYRQSLGQGLEFLIYFQGNSAPDKSGLPSDRFSAERTGGSVSTLTIQRTQQEDSAVYLCASSRIAGGTEAFFGQGTRLTVV.

This sequence joins TRBV12-3 or TRBV12-4 and TRBJ2-2; lacking DNA, the TRBD1 call made by TCRdb goes unchecked. This CDR3 spans 16 amino acids. CDR3 protein: CASTPTKEVGAGELFF.

The chain recombines TRBV12-3 or TRBV12-4 with TRBJ1-6; the D call from TCRdb, TRBD1, cannot be confirmed without DNA. The CDR3 covers 14 residues. CDR3 loop: CASRQTGKNSPLHF.

This chain links TRBV13 with TRBJ1-2. CDR1 and CDR2 (germline): PRHDT, FYEKMQ (reference sequence). The CDR3 is made up of 15 amino acids. Here the CDR3 reads CASSLRVYPNYGYTF.

The gene calls are TRBV20-1 and TRBJ2-1; the TRBD2 assignment by TCRdb is unverifiable without DNA. The germline gives CDR1 DFQATT, CDR2 SNEGSKA (reference sequence). This CDR3 region has 13 residues. CDR3: CSARGTPRNEQFF.

This sequence joins TRBV30 and TRBJ2-7. The CDR3 consists of 15 residues. CDR1 and CDR2 (germline): GTSNPN, SVGIG (reference sequence). CDR3 amino acids: CAWSGMVSVSYEQYF.

This chain links TRBV20-1 with TRBJ2-1; TCRdb's D call of TRBD2 is untestable without DNA. The CDR3 spans 15 residues. The V gene's germline CDR1 is DFQATT and CDR2 SNEGSKA (reference sequence). The CDR3 reads CSARAPGTSVNEQFF.

The chain combines TRBV20-1 with TRBJ1-1; the D call from TCRdb, TRBD1, cannot be confirmed without DNA. Germline V gene sequence: CDR1 DFQATT, CDR2 SNEGSKA (reference sequence). The CDR3 length is 11 residues. The CDR3 sequence is CSAKTGTEAFF.

V usage is TRBV9 and J usage is TRBJ2-3. The CDR3 has 15 amino acids. CDR1 is SGDLS, CDR2 YYNGEE, per germline. CDR3 sequence reads: CASSVRDGLADTQYF.